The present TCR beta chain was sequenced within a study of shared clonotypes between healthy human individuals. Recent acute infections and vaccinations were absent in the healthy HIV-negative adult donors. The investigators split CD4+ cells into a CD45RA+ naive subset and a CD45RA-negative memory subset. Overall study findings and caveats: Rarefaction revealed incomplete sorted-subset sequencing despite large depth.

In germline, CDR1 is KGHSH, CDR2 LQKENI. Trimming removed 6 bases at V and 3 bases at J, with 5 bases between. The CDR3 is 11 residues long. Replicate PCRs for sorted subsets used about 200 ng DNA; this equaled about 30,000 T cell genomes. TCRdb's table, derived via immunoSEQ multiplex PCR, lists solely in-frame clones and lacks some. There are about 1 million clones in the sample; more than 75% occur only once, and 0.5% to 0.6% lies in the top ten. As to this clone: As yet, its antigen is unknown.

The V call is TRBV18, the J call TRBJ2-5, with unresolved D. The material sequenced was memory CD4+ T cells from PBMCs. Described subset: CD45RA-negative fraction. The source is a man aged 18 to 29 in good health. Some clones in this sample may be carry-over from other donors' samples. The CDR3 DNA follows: TGTGCCAGCTCTCATAAAGAGACCCAGTACTTC. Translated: CASSHKETQYF.